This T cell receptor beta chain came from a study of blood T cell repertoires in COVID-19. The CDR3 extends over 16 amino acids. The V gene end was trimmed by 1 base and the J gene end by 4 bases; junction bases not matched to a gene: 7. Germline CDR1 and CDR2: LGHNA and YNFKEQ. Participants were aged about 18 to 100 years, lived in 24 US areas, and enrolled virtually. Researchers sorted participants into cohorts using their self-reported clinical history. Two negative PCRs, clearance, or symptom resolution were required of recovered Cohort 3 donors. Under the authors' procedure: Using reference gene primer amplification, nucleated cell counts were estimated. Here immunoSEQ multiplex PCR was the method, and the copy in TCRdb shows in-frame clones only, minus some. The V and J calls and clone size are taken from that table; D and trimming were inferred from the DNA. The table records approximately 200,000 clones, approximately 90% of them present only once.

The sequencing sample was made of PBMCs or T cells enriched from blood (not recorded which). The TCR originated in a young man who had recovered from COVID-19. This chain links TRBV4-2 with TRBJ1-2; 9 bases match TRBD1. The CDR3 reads CASSQGLTGGGYGYTF. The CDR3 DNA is TGTGCCAGCAGCCAAGGTTTAACAGGGGGCGGCTATGGCTACACCTTC.